These 12 T cell receptor beta chains were sequenced from one sample in a study of OX40 agonist ivuxolimab in advanced cancers. The data were produced by immunoSEQ multiplex PCR, yet TCRdb's version contains in-frame clones alone and is incomplete. The sample has more than 45,000 clones; around nine tenths are singletons. The material was CD4+ or CD8+ T cells sorted from blood, obtained in a trial of the OX40 agonist ivuxolimab. Source of these receptors: an adult with an advanced solid tumor such as melanoma, head and neck, liver or kidney cancer.

The chain carries TRBV5-1 and TRBJ2-7; D gene uncertain. Trimming left V 5 bases short and J 8 bases short, with 14 bases between. The length of the CDR3 is 12 residues. Germline loops: CDR1 SGHRS, CDR2 YFSETQ. The CDR3 sequence: CASRPDSAQQYF. CDR3 in DNA: TGCGCCAGCAGACCCGACTCGGCCCAGCAGTACTTC. Looking up the rest from reference TRBV5-1 and TRBJ2-7 gives the full variable domain: KAGVTQTPRYLIKTRGQQVTLSCSPISGHRSVSWYQQTPGQGLQFLFEYFSETQRNKGNFPGRFSGRQFSNSRSEMNVSTLELGDSALYLCASRPDSAQQYFGPGTRLTVT.

The V and J genes are TRBV7-3 and TRBJ2-4, with TRBD1 as a possible D gene (6 bases). The V end was cut by 0 bases, the J end by 8 bases, with 20 bases between. This CDR3 spans 17 amino acids. From germline, CDR1 is SGHTA and CDR2 FQGTGA. In DNA form, the CDR3 reads TGTGCCAGCAGCTTAACTTCCCCCGGGGCCTCAGGGGACATTCAGTACTTC. Translating it yields CASSLTSPGASGDIQYF.

V and J are TRBV6-6 and TRBJ2-2; possible D gene TRBD2, 6 bases. The CDR3 has 14 amino acids. Germline V gene data show CDR1 as MNHNY and CDR2 as SVGAGI (reference sequence). V gave up 7 bases and J gave up 3 bases, with 12 bases separating them. The CDR3 nucleotides read TGTGCCAGCAAACGCGGGACTGACACCGGGGAGCTGTTTTTT. Translation gives CASKRGTDTGELFF.

The V call is TRBV11-2, the J call TRBJ1-1; D gene unclear. Trimming removed 1 base from V and 0 bases from J, with 6 bases in between. Germline V lookup: CDR1 SGHAT, CDR2 FQNNGV. The CDR3 length is 14 residues. CDR3 DNA: TGTGCCAGCAGCTTAGGTTGGATGAACACTGAAGCTTTCTTT. This gives the protein CASSLGWMNTEAFF.

The chain links TRBV7-2 to TRBJ1-4; D is ambiguous. The CDR3 is 15 amino acids. V lost 1 base and J lost 8, with 14 bases in between. Germline V CDR1 and CDR2: SGHTA, FQGNSA. CDR3 region: CASSLVSDEWEKLFF. The DNA for the CDR3 is TGTGCCAGCAGCTTAGTGAGTGATGAATGGGAAAAACTGTTTTTT.

V gene TRBV6-1 combines with J gene TRBJ1-5; D is undetermined. Germline CDR1 is MNHNS and CDR2 is SASEGT. The CDR3 length is 12 residues. V dropped 2 bases and J dropped 12 bases, with 11 bases sitting between them. This chain's CDR3 is CASSESSRVQHF. CDR3 in DNA: TGTGCCAGCAGTGAATCCTCTCGTGTCCAGCATTTT.

The chain employs TRBV28 and TRBJ2-5, with D possibly matching TRBD2 (5 bases). CDR1 and CDR2 from the germline V gene are MDHEN and SYDVKM. V lost 5 bases to trimming and J lost 7 bases, with 14 bases between them. This CDR3 is 13 amino acids long. CDR3 loop: CASSPPREGTQYF. CDR3 coding DNA: TGTGCCAGCAGTCCCCCCCGTGAGGGGACCCAGTACTTC. The variable domain in full, completed from reference TRBV28 and TRBJ2-5, reads DVKVTQSSRYLVKRTGEKVFLECVQDMDHENMFWYRQDPGLGLRLIYFSYDVKMKEKGDIPEGYSVSREKKERFSLILESASTNQTSMYLCASSPPREGTQYFGPGTRLLVL.

This chain links TRBV6-5 with TRBJ2-5; D uncertain. Trimming left V 5 bases short and J 8 bases short, with 21 bases between. The CDR3 covers 15 residues. The germline gives CDR1 MNHEY, CDR2 SVGAGI. CDR3 in DNA: TGTGCCAGCAGTCGCACCTGGGCGGAGAAGAGAACCCAGTACTTC. Protein: CASSRTWAEKRTQYF.

V is TRBV7-8 and J is TRBJ2-3; TRBD2 agrees at 8 bases. Germline trimming cut 5 bases from V and 5 bases from J; bases unmatched to any gene: 0. The CDR3 is 12 amino acids. The germline V gene has CDR1 SGHVS and CDR2 FQNEAQ. DNA for the CDR3: TGTGCCAGCAGCGCGGGGGGAGATACGCAGTATTTT. As protein: CASSAGGDTQYF. The full variable domain, its missing parts supplied by reference TRBV7-8 and TRBJ2-3, is GAGVSQSPRYKVAKRGQDVALRCDPISGHVSLFWYQQALGQGPEFLTYFQNEAQLDKSGLPSDRFFAERPEGSVSTLKIQRTQQEDSAVYLCASSAGGDTQYFGPGTRLTVL.

The chain carries TRBV7-7 and TRBJ1-1; no definite D call. This CDR3 contains 16 residues. Germline values: CDR1 SSHAT, CDR2 FNYEAQ (reference sequence). The CDR3 spells CASLTSTYGLNTEAFF. The DNA of the CDR3 is TGTGCTAGCCTAACCAGTACATACGGGCTGAACACTGAAGCTTTCTTT.

This chain joins TRBV6-6 and TRBJ1-4; 9 nucleotides line up with TRBD1. V was clipped by 6 bases and J by 7 bases; unmatched bases: 3. The V gene's germline CDR1 is MNHNY and CDR2 SVGAGI (reference sequence). There are 13 residues in the CDR3. CDR3 nucleotide sequence: TGTGCCAGCAGAAGGGACAGGGTTGAAAAACTGTTTTTT. This gives the protein CASRRDRVEKLFF.

This rearrangement joins TRBV18 to TRBJ2-7; 8 bases map to TRBD2. V trimming: 3 bases; J trimming: 6 bases; junction bases outside the gene matches: 10. CDR1 and CDR2 (germline): KGHSH, LQKENI. The CDR3 spans 15 residues. CDR3 loop: CASSPAGTRRPEQYF. CDR3 nucleotides: TGTGCCAGCTCACCGGCCGGGACTAGAAGGCCCGAGCAGTACTTC.